The rows below give T cell receptor beta chains drawn from one sample of a study of CD8 T cells in Susac syndrome. TCRdb independently ran MiXCR on the immunoSEQ multiplex PCR reads; one entry per CDR3 protein. The repertoire consists of 110,000 or so distinct CDR3 sequences, with just under 95% occurring once and the leading ten covering 0.093%. The sequencing input was CD4+ T cells from PBMCs. All receptors come from a human donor with multiple sclerosis. CDR3s include the opening cysteine and the closing phenylalanine or tryptophan. The D gene is left open where the match is weak. Rows give clone size only sometimes, using once, few, many, or a class for an expanded clone.

cdr3_aa	cdr3_nt	d_call	clone_size	v_call	j_call
CASSVRQSYNSPLHF	TGTGCCAGCAGCGTCCGACAGAGTTATAATTCACCCCTCCACTTT	.	.	TRBV2	TRBJ1-6
CASSYSTLKQYF	TGTGCCAGCAGTTACTCTACTCTCAAGCAGTACTTC	.	.	TRBV6-2/TRBV6-3	TRBJ2-7
CASSQGVSYEQYF	TGTGCCAGCAGCCAGGGAGTTTCCTACGAGCAGTACTTC	.	.	TRBV14	TRBJ2-7
CASSSQGIYEQYF	TGTGCCAGCAGTTCACAGGGGATCTACGAGCAGTACTTC	TRBD1	few	TRBV12-3/TRBV12-4	TRBJ2-7
CASSLPGGYTF	TGTGCCAGCAGCCTCCCTGGGGGCTACACCTTC	.	.	TRBV21-1	TRBJ1-2
CSARGTFDQPQHF	TGCAGTGCTAGGGGGACATTCGATCAGCCCCAGCATTTT	.	.	TRBV20-1	TRBJ1-5
CASSLQFTLAGELFF	TGTGCCAGCAGCCTCCAGTTCACCCTCGCCGGGGAGCTGTTTTTT	.	.	TRBV9	TRBJ2-2
CASSQDTGISGGYTF	TGCGCCAGCAGCCAAGATACGGGGATAAGCGGTGGCTACACCTTC	.	.	TRBV4-3	TRBJ1-2
CASSESGVTGELFF	TGTGCCAGCAGTGAATCTGGGGTAACCGGGGAGCTGTTTTTT	.	.	TRBV25-1	TRBJ2-2
CASSLALGVGRSSGANVLTF	TGCGCCAGCAGCTTGGCCTTGGGGGTTGGGCGCAGCTCTGGGGCCAACGTCCTGACTTTC	.	.	TRBV5-1	TRBJ2-6
CASSYQTSGGTEAFF	TGTGCCAGCAGTTACCAAACATCGGGGGGCACTGAAGCTTTCTTT	.	.	TRBV6-5	TRBJ1-1
CSAIRHRGRLNQPQHF	TGCAGTGCTATTCGACACAGGGGGAGATTGAATCAGCCCCAGCATTTT	TRBD1	.	TRBV20-1	TRBJ1-5
CSAPPGQGFEAFF	TGCAGTGCTCCCCCGGGACAGGGGTTTGAAGCTTTCTTT	TRBD1	.	TRBV20-1	TRBJ1-1
CASSPQPGHYQPQHF	TGTGCCAGCTCACCACAGCCGGGCCATTATCAGCCCCAGCATTTT	.	.	TRBV18	TRBJ1-5
CASSQLTASGNTIYF	TGTGCCAGCAGCCAACTAACAGCCTCTGGAAACACCATATATTTT	.	.	TRBV3-1	TRBJ1-3
CASKDSNQPQHF	TGTGCCAGCAAGGATAGCAATCAGCCCCAGCATTTT	.	.	TRBV2	TRBJ1-5
CASSLGRKGEQYF	TGTGCCAGCAGTTTGGGCAGGAAAGGCGAGCAGTACTTC	.	few	TRBV12-3/TRBV12-4	TRBJ2-7
CSVEGGAGTGEQYF	TGCAGCGTTGAAGGGGGGGCAGGGACGGGGGAGCAGTACTTC	.	.	TRBV29-1	TRBJ2-7
CASRSYNEQFF	TGTGCCAGCAGGTCCTACAATGAGCAGTTCTTC	.	.	TRBV12-3/TRBV12-4	TRBJ2-1
CASSYSPVGAKNIQYF	TGTGCCAGCAGTTACTCGCCGGTGGGGGCCAAAAACATTCAGTACTTC	.	.	TRBV6-5	TRBJ2-4
CASSTGGGEKLFF	TGTGCCAGCAGCACAGGGGGCGGTGAAAAACTGTTTTTT	TRBD1	.	TRBV7-3	TRBJ1-4
CSVEGTGGGEQYF	TGCAGCGTTGAAGGGACAGGGGGCGGCGAGCAGTACTTC	TRBD1	.	TRBV29-1	TRBJ2-7
CASSLAPGTDRYGYTF	TGTGCCAGCAGCTTAGCCCCCGGGACAGATCGCTATGGCTACACCTTC	TRBD1	.	TRBV7-9	TRBJ1-2
CASRSRGHNNSPLHF	TGCGCCAGCAGATCCCGTGGACATAATAATTCACCCCTCCACTTT	.	.	TRBV23-1	TRBJ1-6
CASSYGDRNIEKLFF	TGTGCCAGCAGTTACGGGGACAGGAACATTGAAAAACTGTTTTTT	TRBD1	once	TRBV6-5	TRBJ1-4
CASKITGGYGYTF	TGTGCCAGCAAGATAACTGGGGGCTATGGCTACACCTTC	.	few	TRBV5-4	TRBJ1-2
CAWSVRGTGELFF	TGTGCCTGGAGTGTACGAGGAACCGGGGAGCTGTTTTTT	.	.	TRBV30	TRBJ2-2
CASSPDRGNSPLHF	TGTGCCAGCTCACCAGACAGGGGGAATTCACCCCTCCACTTT	TRBD1	.	TRBV7-9	TRBJ1-6
CASSFWGRTGDGYTF	TGTGCCAGCAGTTTCTGGGGCCGGACAGGGGATGGCTACACCTTC	TRBD1	.	TRBV28	TRBJ1-2
CASSTGDRGYEQYF	TGTGCCAGCAGCACTGGGGACAGGGGCTACGAGCAGTACTTC	TRBD1	few	TRBV4-2	TRBJ2-7
CSVDAGPSSYNSPLHF	TGCAGCGTTGACGCAGGGCCTAGCTCCTATAATTCACCCCTCCACTTT	.	.	TRBV29-1	TRBJ1-6
CASSLRQGGFTEAFF	TGTGCCAGCAGCCTGAGACAGGGCGGTTTCACTGAAGCTTTCTTT	TRBD1	.	TRBV7-2	TRBJ1-1
CASTPQGMGAGYTF	TGTGCCAGCACCCCACAGGGCATGGGTGCGGGCTACACCTTC	.	.	TRBV27	TRBJ1-2
CASSLESRGEQYF	TGTGCCAGCAGCCTCGAAAGCCGGGGAGAGCAGTACTTC	.	.	TRBV7-3	TRBJ2-7
CTSSQGWTGVDGEQFF	TGCACCAGCAGCCAAGGTTGGACTGGGGTCGACGGGGAGCAGTTCTTC	.	once	TRBV1	TRBJ2-1
CASSYGDRNIEELFF	TGTGCCAGCAGTTACGGGGACAGGAACATTGAAGAACTGTTTTTT	TRBD1	.	TRBV6-5	TRBJ1-4
CASSQTGGVGGYTF	TGTGCCAGCAGCCAAACAGGGGGCGTCGGTGGCTACACCTTC	TRBD1	once	TRBV4-2	TRBJ1-2
CAWRKGADTQYF	TGTGCCTGGAGGAAAGGGGCAGATACGCAGTATTTT	.	once	TRBV30	TRBJ2-3
CASSQPPGYEQYF	TGTGCCAGCAGCCAGCCCCCAGGCTACGAGCAGTACTTC	.	.	TRBV4-2	TRBJ2-7
CASSQGGGNQPQHF	TGTGCCAGCAGCCAAGGGGGCGGCAATCAGCCCCAGCATTTT	.	.	TRBV3-1	TRBJ1-5
CASTSTLTQGPGNTEAFF	TGTGCCAGCACCTCTACGTTGACTCAAGGGCCCGGGAACACTGAAGCTTTCTTT	.	once	TRBV6-4	TRBJ1-1
CASSLVRQISYEQYF	TGCGCCAGCAGCTTGGTTCGACAGATCTCCTACGAGCAGTACTTC	.	.	TRBV5-1	TRBJ2-7
CASSSSGTGQRGTGELFF	TGTGCCAGCAGCTCCAGCGGGACAGGCCAACGTGGGACCGGGGAGCTGTTTTTT	.	.	TRBV12-3/TRBV12-4	TRBJ2-2
CASSPLRMSGRPGLEETQYF	TGTGCCAGCAGCCCCTTAAGAATGAGCGGGCGCCCGGGGTTGGAAGAGACCCAGTACTTC	.	.	TRBV11-2	TRBJ2-5
CASSPLRDEQFF	TGTGCCAGCAGCCCCCTTAGGGATGAGCAGTTCTTC	.	few	TRBV11-2	TRBJ2-1
CASSTGVLEGPYEQYF	TGCGCCAGCAGCACCGGCGTGTTGGAGGGCCCCTACGAGCAGTACTTC	.	.	TRBV5-1	TRBJ2-7